The 23 T cell receptor beta chains below all came from one sample that was sequenced in a study of Graves' ophthalmopathy and Graves' hyperthyroidism. The authors amplified TCR beta CDR3 regions from RNA transcripts. First-round RT-PCR relied on HTBI primers, and a second-round multiplex PCR came next. Each CDR3 protein is one row after TCRdb ran MiXCR on the multiplex PCR reads. This table holds a few hundred thousand distinct CDR3 sequences, around 21% found once. The specimen was peripheral blood. The receptors come from a woman under 30 with stable Graves' hyperthyroidism.

This clonotype was seen ten or more times. V and J are TRBV28 and TRBJ1-1; D remains ambiguous. V was trimmed by 4 bases and J by 5 bases, leaving 14 bases between them. In germline, CDR1 is MDHEN, CDR2 SYDVKM. CDR3 size: 14 residues. The CDR3 coding sequence is TGTGCCAGCAGTTACGGGATGGAGAGTACTGAAGCTTTCTTT. Encoded protein: CASSYGMESTEAFF.

This clonotype showed up many times. This chain links TRBV19 with TRBJ1-2; no reliable D call. V was shortened by 3 bases and J by 8 bases, with 13 bases between the two germline ends. The CDR3 contains 13 residues. Germline values: CDR1 LNHDA, CDR2 SQIVND (reference sequence). In DNA, the CDR3 is TGTGCCAGTAGTATCCCGGGAGAATTGGGCTACACCTTC. This sequence encodes CASSIPGELGYTF.

This clonotype was counted many times. Its ends do not fully match the called genes, so a read error is possible. The chain combines TRBV11-2 with TRBJ2-2; D may be TRBD2 (5 bases). The CDR3 has 12 amino acids. Germline CDR1 SGHAT, CDR2 FQNNGV. The CDR3 DNA reads as TGTGCCAGCAGCTTAAACACCGGGGAGCTGTGTTTT. Translated: CASSLNTGELCF.

The chain uses TRBV6-1 and TRBJ1-6; D possibly corresponds to TRBD1 (6 bases). Germline V lookup: CDR1 MNHNS, CDR2 SASEGT. V lost 4 bases and J 10 bases, leaving 17 bases between the germline ends. The CDR3 runs to 15 residues. CDR3 in amino acids: CASSATGLFGSPLHF. In nucleotides, the CDR3 is TGTGCCAGCAGTGCTACAGGGCTTTTTGGATCACCCCTCCACTTT.

This clonotype was detected many times. The chain links TRBV6-1 to TRBJ2-5, with 11 positions matching TRBD2. The CDR3 runs 15 residues. The junction had 6 bases not matched to a gene; V was cut back by 8 bases and J by 1 base. CDR1 and CDR2 from the germline V gene are MNHNS and SASEGT. The CDR3 DNA reads TGTGCCAGCCGTCTAGCGGGAGGATCCCAAGAGACCCAGTACTTC. Encoded protein: CASRLAGGSQETQYF.

This chain connects TRBV7-9 to TRBJ1-3, with D uncertain. This CDR3 is built from 14 residues. V dropped 6 bases and J dropped 4 bases, with 13 bases sitting between them. Germline CDR1 reads SEHNR; CDR2 reads FQNEAQ (reference sequence). The CDR3, as DNA: TGTGCCAGCAGTTCGAGGGTGACGGGAAACACCATATATTTT. Its protein is CASSSRVTGNTIYF.

This clonotype was picked up many times. This chain links TRBV7-2 with TRBJ2-7, with D possibly being TRBD1 (6 bases). V was cut by 3 bases and J by 1 base, with 10 bases left in between. CDR1 is SGHTA and CDR2 is FQGNSA in the germline V gene. This CDR3 has 14 amino acids. The CDR3 DNA is TGTGCCAGCAGCTTCAGGGGCGGGTCCTACGAGCAGTACTTC. It translates to CASSFRGGSYEQYF.

This clonotype turned up a few times. V and J are TRBV9 and TRBJ2-7, with D maybe TRBD2 (6 bases). The V gene's germline CDR1 is SGDLS and CDR2 YYNGEE. V gave up 4 bases and J gave up 6 bases, with 17 bases separating them. This CDR3 region has 14 residues. The CDR3 protein is CASSPYGSGGEQYF. The CDR3 region has the DNA TGTGCCAGCAGCCCCTATGGCTCCGGGGGCGAGCAGTACTTC.

This clonotype showed up many times. This chain links TRBV25-1 with TRBJ2-7, with 11 bases that match TRBD1. This CDR3 contains 17 residues. Germline V gene lookup returns CDR1 MGHDK and CDR2 SYGVNS. V was clipped by 6 bases and J by 5 bases; unmatched bases: 15. CDR3 nucleotides: TGTGCCAGCAGCTCAAAATTCCGGGACAGGGGGGAACACGAGCAGTACTTC. Encoded protein: CASSSKFRDRGEHEQYF.

The chain joins TRBV4-2 to TRBJ2-1, with D hard to call. The CDR3 runs 12 residues. Germline CDR1 and CDR2: LGHNA and YNFKEQ. V was clipped by 5 bases and J by 4 bases, with 6 bases between them. The CDR3 region is CASSIDYNEQFF. The CDR3 DNA is TGTGCCAGCAGCATCGATTACAATGAGCAGTTCTTC.

This clonotype was observed a handful of times. With a much larger clone just one base away, this may be a read error. The rearrangement joins TRBV12-3 or TRBV12-4 to TRBJ1-6, with TRBD1 matching 8 bases. The CDR3 runs 14 residues. The CDR3: CASSSRTGRSHLHF. In nucleotides, the CDR3 is TGTGCCAGCAGTTCCCGGACAGGGAGATCACACCTCCACTTT.

For the CDR3, the DNA is TGCAGTGCTAGAGATCACTCGGCTAGCGGGGGTGGTAAGACCCAGTACTTC. Encoded protein: CSARDHSASGGGKTQYF. The chain carries TRBV20-1 and TRBJ2-5; 10 bases line up with TRBD2. J lost 6 bases, V lost 0 bases, and 13 bases had no gene match. This CDR3 has 17 residues. Germline lookup yields CDR1 DFQATT and CDR2 SNEGSKA (reference sequence).

The rearrangement joins TRBV6-1 to TRBJ1-6; 8 bases agree with TRBD1. Looked up from germline, CDR1 is MNHNS and CDR2 is SASEGT. The length of the CDR3 is 16 residues. V lost 6 bases to trimming and J lost 7 bases; unmatched junction nucleotides: 11. CDR3 sequence reads: CASSSTGGLWNSPLHF. CDR3 nucleotide sequence: TGTGCCAGCAGCAGCACAGGGGGACTTTGGAATTCACCCCTCCACTTT.

Of note for this clonotype: Sequence at one end of the junction differs from germline and may be a read error. This chain links TRBV6-1 with TRBJ2-7, with 12 bases fitting TRBD2. The CDR3 has 12 amino acids. Germline assignment: CDR1 MNHNS and CDR2 SASEGT. The CDR3 coding sequence is TGTGCCAACAAGCTAGCGGGAGGGCCTTCTGATTTC. Amino acids: CANKLAGGPSDF.

This clonotype was observed a few times. V usage is TRBV3-1 and J usage is TRBJ1-1, with D tentatively TRBD1 (6 bases). Trimming shortened V by 0 bases and J by 13 bases, and 12 bases separated the two germline ends. The CDR3 runs to 12 residues. Per germline, CDR1 LGHDT and CDR2 YNNKEL (reference sequence). This chain's CDR3 is CASSQESGGHFF. The CDR3 nucleotides are TGTGCCAGCAGCCAAGAATCGGGGGGGCATTTCTTT.

At least ten counts were recorded for this clonotype. A single base separates this from a much larger clone, so it may be a read error. The DNA of the CDR3 is TGCAGTGCATCCGGAGGGGGAACAGAGACCAAGTACTTC. Translation: CSASGGGTETKYF. The genes are TRBV20-1 and TRBJ2-5, with D perhaps matching TRBD1 or TRBD2 (6 bases each). CDR3 size: 13 residues. Germline V CDR1 and CDR2: DFQATT, SNEGSKA (reference sequence).

This clonotype occurred many times. The gene calls are TRBV28 and TRBJ2-7, with 9 bases fitting TRBD1. V shed 5 bases, J shed 5 bases, and the junction held 10 bases outside the gene matches. The CDR3 is 15 residues long. Germline assignment: CDR1 MDHEN and CDR2 SYDVKM. The CDR3: CASSRVGQGGNEQYF. Written as DNA, the CDR3 is TGTGCCAGCAGTCGTGTGGGACAGGGAGGGAACGAGCAGTACTTC.

This clonotype was observed many times. The V call is TRBV7-3, the J call TRBJ2-5; 7 positions agree with TRBD1. With V trimmed by 4 bases and J by 5 bases, 10 bases remained unmatched. The CDR3 covers 15 residues. Germline CDR1 reads SGHTA; CDR2 reads FQGTGA. CDR3 coding DNA: TGTGCCAGCAGCTCATCCGGGACAGAGGGGGAGACCCAGTACTTC. Its translation is CASSSSGTEGETQYF. The complete variable domain, with remaining parts taken from reference TRBV7-3 and TRBJ2-5, reads GAGVSQTPSNKVTEKGKYVELRCDPISGHTALYWYRQSLGQGPEFLIYFQGTGAADDSGLPNDRFFAVRPEGSVSTLKIQRTERGDSAVYLCASSSSGTEGETQYFGPGTRLLVL.

This clonotype was seen at least ten times. The chain is built from TRBV28 and TRBJ2-7; TRBD1 matches 9 bases. The J segment lost 0 bases and the V segment lost 3 bases, leaving 3 bases of the junction unmatched. This CDR3 comprises 15 residues. Looked up from germline, CDR1 is MDHEN and CDR2 is SYDVKM. Here the CDR3 DNA reads TGTGCCAGCAGTTTGACGGACAGGGGCTCCTACGAGCAGTACTTC. Protein sequence: CASSLTDRGSYEQYF.

This clonotype was observed at least ten times. The V and J genes are TRBV15 and TRBJ1-1; 8 positions agree with TRBD1. The CDR3 sequence is 14 residues long. CDR1 and CDR2 (germline): LNHNV, YYDKDF (reference sequence). The V and J ends lost 3 bases and 6 bases, in that order; junction bases with no gene match: 6. The chain's CDR3 is CATSSGQGKSEAFF. The CDR3 bases are TGTGCCACCAGCAGTGGACAGGGTAAGTCTGAAGCTTTCTTT.

The gene calls are TRBV28 and TRBJ2-7; the D call may be TRBD1 or TRBD2 (6 bases each). This CDR3 comprises 12 residues. The germline gives CDR1 MDHEN, CDR2 SYDVKM. V was pared by 7 bases and J by 7 bases, with 14 bases between. The CDR3: CASNTGAREQYF. The CDR3 nucleotides are TGTGCCAGCAACACGGGGGCAAGGGAGCAGTACTTC.

The rearrangement links TRBV2 to TRBJ2-2; possibly TRBD1 for D (6 bases). The CDR3 is 15 residues long. Germline assignment: CDR1 SNHLY and CDR2 FYNNEI. V was pared by 4 bases and J by 5 bases, with 14 bases between. The CDR3: CASSVGGQSTGELFF. CDR3 nucleotide sequence: TGTGCCAGCAGTGTAGGAGGACAGAGTACCGGGGAGCTGTTTTTT.

This clonotype was recorded many times. V and J are TRBV7-6 and TRBJ1-1; TRBD1 matches at 11 bases. V lost 2 bases to trimming and J lost 5 bases; unmatched junction nucleotides: 4. CDR3 length: 15 amino acids. The V gene's germline CDR1 is SGHVS and CDR2 FNYEAQ. This CDR3 is CASSLSGTGGTEAFF. The CDR3, as DNA: TGTGCCAGCAGCTTATCCGGGACAGGGGGGACTGAAGCTTTCTTT.